A selection of T cell receptor beta chains follows, all from one sample in a study of beta chain features in type 1 diabetes. Some clones are missing from TCRdb's copy, which holds only in-frame ones; the method was immunoSEQ multiplex PCR. This table holds 810,000 or so clones, roughly 15% found once. What was sequenced was naive CD4+ T cells from blood. The receptors derive from a woman aged 18 to 35 in good health. The CDR3 runs from the conserved cysteine through the conserved F or W. Fields, in order: clone size, D gene, V gene, J gene, CDR3 DNA, CDR3 protein. D genes are given only for firm matches. Clone size is not always given. Where it is, it says once, few, many or a class for expanded clones.

clone_size: few; d_call: NA; v_call: TRBV7-3; j_call: TRBJ2-7; cdr3_nt: TGTGCCAGCAGCTCCCCGGGCCTCGAGCAGTACTTC; cdr3_aa: CASSSPGLEQYF
clone_size: many; d_call: NA; v_call: TRBV7-9; j_call: TRBJ2-1; cdr3_nt: TGTGCCAGCAGCTTTAACCTAGGACAGTTCTTC; cdr3_aa: CASSFNLGQFF
clone_size: few; d_call: NA; v_call: TRBV6-1; j_call: TRBJ2-2; cdr3_nt: TGTGCCTGTTGGGACCTGAACACCGGGGAGCTGTTTTTT; cdr3_aa: CACWDLNTGELFF
clone_size: NA; d_call: TRBD2; v_call: TRBV9; j_call: TRBJ2-1; cdr3_nt: TGTGCCAGCAGCTCCTCGGGCGGGAGGCCCCCCTACAATGAGCAGTTCTTC; cdr3_aa: CASSSSGGRPPYNEQFF
clone_size: NA; d_call: NA; v_call: TRBV5-1; j_call: TRBJ2-1; cdr3_nt: TGCGCCAGCAGCTTGGGGGTTAGCTCCTACAATGAGCAGTTCTTC; cdr3_aa: CASSLGVSSYNEQFF
clone_size: few; d_call: NA; v_call: TRBV19; j_call: TRBJ1-1; cdr3_nt: TGTGCCAGTAGTATAGATCGGGGAGTAGAAGCTTTCTTT; cdr3_aa: CASSIDRGVEAFF
clone_size: few; d_call: NA; v_call: TRBV13; j_call: TRBJ1-5; cdr3_nt: TGTGCCAGCAGCTTAGGCAGGGATCAGCCCCAGCATTTT; cdr3_aa: CASSLGRDQPQHF
clone_size: NA; d_call: NA; v_call: TRBV12-1; j_call: TRBJ2-7; cdr3_nt: TGTGCCAGCCTGCATTCTTTGGGGCAGTACTTC; cdr3_aa: CASLHSLGQYF
clone_size: NA; d_call: NA; v_call: TRBV7-2; j_call: TRBJ2-6; cdr3_nt: TGTGCCAGCAAGGGGGGCCACTCTGGGGCCAACGTCCTGACTTTC; cdr3_aa: CASKGGHSGANVLTF
clone_size: few; d_call: TRBD2; v_call: TRBV5-1; j_call: TRBJ2-3; cdr3_nt: TGCGCCAGCAGCTTCGTCCTAGCGGGAGTTTCAGATACGCAGTATTTT; cdr3_aa: CASSFVLAGVSDTQYF
clone_size: few; d_call: TRBD2; v_call: TRBV10-3; j_call: TRBJ2-1; cdr3_nt: TGTGCCATCAGTGAGGGCGGGAGAGACAATGAGCAGTTCTTC; cdr3_aa: CAISEGGRDNEQFF
clone_size: NA; d_call: TRBD1; v_call: TRBV29-1; j_call: TRBJ2-2; cdr3_nt: TGCAGCGTTCGATGGAGTTGGACCAGGGGGCTTCCCGGGGAGCTGTTTTTT; cdr3_aa: CSVRWSWTRGLPGELFF
clone_size: NA; d_call: NA; v_call: TRBV25-1; j_call: TRBJ2-5; cdr3_nt: TGTGCCAGCAGTTCGCCTAAAGGGCGGGGACTTCAAGAGACCCAGTACTTC; cdr3_aa: CASSSPKGRGLQETQYF
clone_size: few; d_call: TRBD1; v_call: TRBV10-3; j_call: TRBJ1-2; cdr3_nt: TGTGCCATCAGTCAGGGGGTCTCCCGTAACTATGGCTACACCTTC; cdr3_aa: CAISQGVSRNYGYTF
clone_size: NA; d_call: NA; v_call: TRBV6-5; j_call: TRBJ1-2; cdr3_nt: TGTGCCAGCAGTTCCCCCGCGACGGGCCAGTATGGCTACACCTTC; cdr3_aa: CASSSPATGQYGYTF
clone_size: NA; d_call: TRBD1; v_call: TRBV7-8; j_call: TRBJ1-2; cdr3_nt: TGTGCCAGCAGCTCAAGATTAGGGACAGGGACCGGCTATGGCTACACCTTC; cdr3_aa: CASSSRLGTGTGYGYTF
clone_size: NA; d_call: NA; v_call: TRBV20-1; j_call: TRBJ2-3; cdr3_nt: TGCAGTGGAATGCTCGTGGGAACGCAGTATTTT; cdr3_aa: CSGMLVGTQYF
clone_size: few; d_call: TRBD2; v_call: TRBV4-3; j_call: TRBJ2-1; cdr3_nt: TGCGCCAGCAGCCAATACCTCACCGGGACTAGCGGGGGGACCTACAATGAGCAGTTCTTC; cdr3_aa: CASSQYLTGTSGGTYNEQFF
clone_size: NA; d_call: NA; v_call: TRBV4-1; j_call: TRBJ2-1; cdr3_nt: TGCGCCAGCAGCCAACGGGGATTTGCCAATGAGCAGTTCTTC; cdr3_aa: CASSQRGFANEQFF
clone_size: few; d_call: NA; v_call: TRBV28; j_call: TRBJ2-1; cdr3_nt: TGTGCCAGCAGTTCCGGACTCGAACTTTACAATGAGCAGTTCTTC; cdr3_aa: CASSSGLELYNEQFF
clone_size: few; d_call: NA; v_call: TRBV20-1; j_call: TRBJ1-4; cdr3_nt: TGCAGTGCTAGAGAGGGTGAAAAACTGTTTTTT; cdr3_aa: CSAREGEKLFF
clone_size: few; d_call: NA; v_call: TRBV5-4; j_call: TRBJ1-4; cdr3_nt: TGTGCCAGCAGCCCAGGCGGTGAGGCCGCCGGGGAAAAACTGTTTTTT; cdr3_aa: CASSPGGEAAGEKLFF
clone_size: few; d_call: NA; v_call: TRBV27; j_call: TRBJ2-1; cdr3_nt: TGTGCCAGCAGTTCCTACCGGGACGTCAATGAGCAGTTCTTC; cdr3_aa: CASSSYRDVNEQFF
clone_size: few; d_call: NA; v_call: TRBV4-1; j_call: TRBJ2-1; cdr3_nt: TGCGCCAGCAGCCAAGTGCAAATCCACAATGAGCAGTTCTTC; cdr3_aa: CASSQVQIHNEQFF
clone_size: NA; d_call: NA; v_call: TRBV4-3; j_call: TRBJ2-1; cdr3_nt: TGCGCCAGCAGCCAAGATTCCGGGAGTCGCTACAATGAGCAGTTCTTC; cdr3_aa: CASSQDSGSRYNEQFF
clone_size: few; d_call: NA; v_call: TRBV4-1; j_call: TRBJ2-2; cdr3_nt: TGCGCCAGCAGCCCCCGGGCATTCGGGGAGCTGTTTTTT; cdr3_aa: CASSPRAFGELFF
clone_size: few; d_call: NA; v_call: TRBV20-1; j_call: TRBJ1-1; cdr3_nt: TGCAGTGCTAGTCCGGGCACTGAAGCTTTCTTT; cdr3_aa: CSASPGTEAFF
clone_size: NA; d_call: NA; v_call: TRBV4-2; j_call: TRBJ2-1; cdr3_nt: TGTGCCAGCAGCCAGCGTGGACTCGACAATGAGCAGTTCTTC; cdr3_aa: CASSQRGLDNEQFF
clone_size: NA; d_call: NA; v_call: TRBV9; j_call: TRBJ1-2; cdr3_nt: TGTGCCAGCAGCGTAGCTCCCCGGGACTATGGCTACACCTTC; cdr3_aa: CASSVAPRDYGYTF
clone_size: few; d_call: TRBD1; v_call: TRBV9; j_call: TRBJ1-2; cdr3_nt: TGTGCCAGCAGTGCGCAAGGGACAGGGGTTTATGGCTACACCTTC; cdr3_aa: CASSAQGTGVYGYTF
clone_size: few; d_call: NA; v_call: TRBV19; j_call: TRBJ2-5; cdr3_nt: TGTGCCAGTAGTATGGGACGGGAGACCCAGTACTTC; cdr3_aa: CASSMGRETQYF
clone_size: few; d_call: NA; v_call: TRBV6-1; j_call: TRBJ1-5; cdr3_nt: TGTGCCAGCAGTGACTTCTGGGAGGGGGGACAATATAGCAATCAGCCCCAGCATTTT; cdr3_aa: CASSDFWEGGQYSNQPQHF
clone_size: NA; d_call: TRBD2; v_call: TRBV4-2; j_call: TRBJ2-3; cdr3_nt: TGTGCCAGCAGCCAAGATTTCGGCGGGAGGGCCGGAGATACGCAGTATTTT; cdr3_aa: CASSQDFGGRAGDTQYF
clone_size: few; d_call: NA; v_call: TRBV11-2; j_call: TRBJ2-2; cdr3_nt: TGTGCCAGCAGCTTAGTCCGGACAGTAAACACCGGGGAGCTGTTTTTT; cdr3_aa: CASSLVRTVNTGELFF
clone_size: few; d_call: NA; v_call: TRBV5-1; j_call: TRBJ2-3; cdr3_nt: TGCGCCAGCAGCTTGTTTAGCCCCGTTTTGTCAGATACGCAGTATTTT; cdr3_aa: CASSLFSPVLSDTQYF
clone_size: few; d_call: NA; v_call: TRBV7-2; j_call: TRBJ2-3; cdr3_nt: TGTGCCAGCAGCTTAGTATTCTGGGGCACAGATACGCAGTATTTT; cdr3_aa: CASSLVFWGTDTQYF
clone_size: few; d_call: TRBD2; v_call: TRBV28; j_call: TRBJ2-7; cdr3_nt: TGTGCCAGCAGTTCAGGAGCGGGAGAAAGTGAGCAGTACTTC; cdr3_aa: CASSSGAGESEQYF
clone_size: few; d_call: NA; v_call: TRBV5-4; j_call: TRBJ2-5; cdr3_nt: TGTGCCAGTACGATTGAAGAGACCCAGTACTTC; cdr3_aa: CASTIEETQYF
clone_size: NA; d_call: NA; v_call: TRBV9; j_call: TRBJ2-3; cdr3_nt: TGTGCCAGCAGCGTAGGAACCACGGATACGCAGTATTTT; cdr3_aa: CASSVGTTDTQYF
clone_size: few; d_call: NA; v_call: TRBV11-1; j_call: TRBJ1-3; cdr3_nt: TGTGCCAGCAGCTTATTCCCTGGAAACACCATATATTTT; cdr3_aa: CASSLFPGNTIYF
clone_size: few; d_call: NA; v_call: TRBV4-2; j_call: TRBJ1-1; cdr3_nt: TGTGCCAGCAGCCAAACGGAGGGCAGGGGGAACACTGAAGCTTTCTTT; cdr3_aa: CASSQTEGRGNTEAFF
clone_size: few; d_call: NA; v_call: TRBV27; j_call: TRBJ1-2; cdr3_nt: TGTGCCAGCAGTCCCCCCCTCGGGACGGACACTCCCTATGGCTACACCTTC; cdr3_aa: CASSPPLGTDTPYGYTF